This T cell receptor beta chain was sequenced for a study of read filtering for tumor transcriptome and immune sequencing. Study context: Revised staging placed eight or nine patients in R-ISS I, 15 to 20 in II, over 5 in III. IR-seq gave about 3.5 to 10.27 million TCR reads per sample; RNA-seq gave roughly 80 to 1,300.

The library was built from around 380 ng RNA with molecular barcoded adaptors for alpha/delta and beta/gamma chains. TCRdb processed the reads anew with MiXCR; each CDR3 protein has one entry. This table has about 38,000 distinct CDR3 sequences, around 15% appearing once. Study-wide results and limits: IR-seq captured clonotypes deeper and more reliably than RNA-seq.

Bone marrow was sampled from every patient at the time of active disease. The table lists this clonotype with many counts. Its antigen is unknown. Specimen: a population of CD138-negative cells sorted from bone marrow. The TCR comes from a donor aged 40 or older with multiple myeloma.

Written as DNA, the CDR3 is TGTGCCAGCAGTGCTGTGCTCCTAACTCAGCCCCAGCATTTT. As protein: CASSAVLLTQPQHF. The chain has TRBV6-1 and TRBJ1-5; D is uncertain. The CDR3 spans 14 residues. The V end was cut by 4 bases, the J end by 6 bases, with 13 bases between. CDR1 MNHNS and CDR2 SASEGT come from the germline V gene.